This T cell receptor beta chain was recorded in a study of OX40 agonist ivuxolimab in advanced cancers. Study-wide context: A male proportion of about 80% was recorded, with mean age around 55 years and range roughly 23 to 79. Anti-PD-1, anti-PD-L1 or anti-CTLA-4 therapy given earlier was allowed, and 40% had some.

Study outcomes and limitations: In a subset of nonresponders, normalized T-cell clonal expansion was also low. Compared with CD4+, CD8+ T cells on average had more expanded clones.

This CDR3 contains 13 residues. Looked up from germline, CDR1 is SGDLS and CDR2 is YYNGEE. Trimming removed 3 bases from V and 4 bases from J, with 10 bases in between. TCRdb keeps only in-frame clones here, not all; method: immunoSEQ multiplex PCR. The table shows roughly 48,000 clones, with around nine tenths occurring only once. As regards this clone: Its antigen remains unidentified.

This specimen consisted of CD4+ or CD8+ T cells sorted from blood, obtained in a trial of the OX40 agonist ivuxolimab. The receptor's source is an adult with an advanced solid tumor such as melanoma, head and neck, liver or kidney cancer. The chain recombines TRBV9 with TRBJ1-1, with a weak D call TRBD1 (5 bases). This CDR3 reads CASSAQGSTEAFF. DNA for the CDR3: TGTGCCAGCAGCGCCCAGGGTTCCACTGAAGCTTTCTTT. Combining the CDR3 with reference TRBV9 and TRBJ1-1 gives the whole variable domain DSGVTQTPKHLITATGQRVTLRCSPRSGDLSVYWYQQSLDQGLQFLIQYYNGEERAKGNILERFSAQQFPDLHSELNLSSLELGDSALYFCASSAQGSTEAFFGQGTRLTVV.